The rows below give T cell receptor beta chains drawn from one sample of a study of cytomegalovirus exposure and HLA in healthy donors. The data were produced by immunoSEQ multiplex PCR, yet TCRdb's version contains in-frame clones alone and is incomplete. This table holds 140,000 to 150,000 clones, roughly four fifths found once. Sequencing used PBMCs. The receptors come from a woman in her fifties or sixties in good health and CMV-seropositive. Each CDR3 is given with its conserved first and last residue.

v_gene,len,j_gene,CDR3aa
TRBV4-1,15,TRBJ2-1,CASSQEGVPNNEQFF
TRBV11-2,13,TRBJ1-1,CASSFRGGVEAFF
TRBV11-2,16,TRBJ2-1,CASSLLTSGAYNEQFF
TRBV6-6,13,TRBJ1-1,CASLFTGGTEAFF
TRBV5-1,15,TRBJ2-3,CASRDITGPPDTQYF
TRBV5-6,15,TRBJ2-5,CASSLFGTVVETQYF
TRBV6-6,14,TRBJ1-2,CASSILQGNYGYTF
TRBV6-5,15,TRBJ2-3,CASSYRTGVGDTQYF
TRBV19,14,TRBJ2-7,CASSIAGSSYEQYF
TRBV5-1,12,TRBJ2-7,CASGMGGYEQYF
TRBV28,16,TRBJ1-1,CASSPPLWRDETEAFF
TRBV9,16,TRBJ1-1,CASSVGGTGADTEAFF
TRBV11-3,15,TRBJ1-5,CASSLGQGAYQPQHF
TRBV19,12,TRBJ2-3,CASSFGEDTQYF
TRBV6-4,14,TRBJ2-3,CASGVGQTTDTQYF
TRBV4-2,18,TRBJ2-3,CASSQLGGSGIGTDTQYF
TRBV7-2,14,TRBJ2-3,CASSLGPAADTQYF
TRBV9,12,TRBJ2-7,CASSVAGGVRNF
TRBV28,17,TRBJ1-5,CASSFRDRGIYYQPQHF
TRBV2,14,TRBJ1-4,CASKGATELEKLFF
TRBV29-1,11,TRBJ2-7,CSVQGAGEQYF
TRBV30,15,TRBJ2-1,CAWSPISGRYNEQFF
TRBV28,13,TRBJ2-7,CASSFGRDYEQYF
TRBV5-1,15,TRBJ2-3,CASSLASGSPDTQYF
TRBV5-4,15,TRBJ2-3,CASSLRLAGTDTQYF
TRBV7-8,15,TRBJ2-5,CASSQTGGGKETQYF
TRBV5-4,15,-,CASSLGTSVSYEQYF
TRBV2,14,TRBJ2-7,CASTRDRVSAEQYF
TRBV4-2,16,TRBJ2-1,CASSPEDRGPYNEQFF
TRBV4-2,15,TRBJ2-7,CASGDSQQARGEQYF
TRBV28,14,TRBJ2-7,CASSLYGRSYEQYF
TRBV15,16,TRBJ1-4,CATSRPPGTGGGKLFF
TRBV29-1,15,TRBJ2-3,CSVDGGLGGTDTQYF
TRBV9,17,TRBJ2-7,CASSAGPRGSSSYEQYF
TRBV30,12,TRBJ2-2,CAWRAKTGELFF
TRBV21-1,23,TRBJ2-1,CASSKTPHRSTGTSANRFNEQFF
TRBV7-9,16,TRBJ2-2,CASSLATSGHTGELFF
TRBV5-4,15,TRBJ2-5,CASSDGTGVGETQYF
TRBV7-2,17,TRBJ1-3,CASSPRLGGPSGNTIYF